Reported below is one T cell receptor beta chain. The sample originates from a study of blood T cell repertoires in COVID-19. In the original processing: Amplification of reference gene primers was used by the study to estimate nucleated cell counts. The table came from immunoSEQ multiplex PCR; TCRdb's copy has only in-frame clones and leaves some out. V, J and clone size are those of that table, while D and trimming were read from the DNA. The table has more than 200,000 clones, around 83% seen once; the top ten hold 8% to 10%. With 4 bases removed from V and 8 bases from J, the gap between germline ends came to 17 bases. The CDR3 loop spans 14 amino acids. Per the germline V gene, CDR1 is LNHDA and CDR2 is SQIVND (reference sequence).

Specimen: peripheral blood. The sequence derives from a woman aged 50 to 60 with acute or convalescent COVID-19. The chain is built from TRBV19 and TRBJ1-1, with no clear D. CDR3 protein: CASSTQPGLGEAFF. CDR3 nucleotide sequence: TGTGCCAGTAGTACTCAACCGGGTCTCGGAGAAGCTTTCTTT.